A single sample is the source of the 18 T cell receptor beta chains below, sequenced in a study of monozygotic twins with inflammatory bowel disease. For each CDR3 protein, TCRdb gives one entry from its re-call of the 5' RACE reads, without DNA. This repertoire comprises 200,000 to 250,000 distinct CDR3 sequences; its ten largest clones make up roughly 1.5%. The specimen sequenced was blood. The source of these receptors is a human donor with ulcerative colitis or Crohn's disease, or a healthy co-twin of an affected twin (not recorded which).

This rearrangement joins TRBV20-1 to TRBJ1-2; with no DNA, the TCRdb D assignment of TRBD1 cannot be verified. Germline values: CDR1 DFQATT, CDR2 SNEGSKA (reference sequence). CDR3 length: 15 residues. The CDR3 sequence: CSAREGQGLGYGYTF.

V and J are TRBV4-1 and TRBJ1-2. This CDR3 has 15 residues. CDR1 MGHRA and CDR2 YSYEKL come from the germline V gene. The CDR3 loop is CASSQATQDGYGYTF.

V usage is TRBV5-1 and J usage is TRBJ2-3; TCRdb's D gene call, TRBD1, goes unchecked for lack of DNA. Germline V gene sequence: CDR1 SGHRS, CDR2 YFSETQ. The CDR3 loop spans 14 amino acids. The CDR3: CASSLERQGATQYF.

This sequence joins TRBV20-1 and TRBJ1-5; TCRdb's D call of TRBD1 is untestable without DNA. The V gene's germline CDR1 is DFQATT and CDR2 SNEGSKA (reference sequence). The CDR3 has 14 amino acids. The CDR3 is CSARDRTGGQPQHF.

This rearrangement joins TRBV12-3 or TRBV12-4 to TRBJ2-7; TCRdb's D gene call, TRBD1, goes unchecked for lack of DNA. The CDR3 length is 12 residues. The chain's CDR3 is CASSGALYEQYF.

V gene TRBV6-1 combines with J gene TRBJ1-1; there is no DNA to check the TCRdb D call of TRBD1. This CDR3 spans 16 amino acids. Germline V lookup: CDR1 MNHNS, CDR2 SASEGT. This CDR3 is CASTSTGDRVYAEAFF.

This chain connects TRBV7-9 to TRBJ2-1; the TCRdb call, TRBD1, lacks DNA for checking. The CDR3 consists of 13 residues. Per the germline V gene, CDR1 is SEHNR and CDR2 is FQNEAQ (reference sequence). This CDR3 is CATPTGGYNEQFF.

CDR3 amino acids: CASSLEGARTEAFF. V and J are TRBV5-1 and TRBJ1-1; TCRdb picks TRBD1, but there is no DNA to check that call. The CDR3 has 14 amino acids. Germline V gives CDR1 SGHRS, CDR2 YFSETQ.

J is TRBJ2-7 and V is TRBV5-1; TCRdb's D call, TRBD1, is unchecked because there is no DNA. Per germline, CDR1 SGHRS and CDR2 YFSETQ. The CDR3 has 14 amino acids. CDR3: CASSLGPGTYEQYF.

The rearrangement joins TRBV6-5 to TRBJ1-1. CDR1 and CDR2 from the germline V gene are MNHEY and SVGAGI. The length of the CDR3 is 12 residues. CDR3 sequence reads: CASREGNTEAFF.

The V and J genes are TRBV6-5 and TRBJ2-1; there is no DNA to check the TCRdb D call of TRBD1. The CDR3 runs to 17 residues. Germline V gene sequence: CDR1 MNHEY, CDR2 SVGAGI. CDR3 loop: CASSYDGPTGAYNEQFF.

V and J are TRBV2 and TRBJ2-7; TCRdb's D call of TRBD1 is untestable without DNA. Germline V gene lookup returns CDR1 SNHLY and CDR2 FYNNEI. The CDR3 is 16 residues long. This CDR3 reads CASIRGGTGDSLEQYF.

The rearrangement uses TRBV5-1 and TRBJ2-7; TCRdb calls TRBD1, which cannot be checked without DNA. The germline V gene has CDR1 SGHRS and CDR2 YFSETQ. This CDR3 has 14 amino acids. CDR3 loop: CASSPGPGAYEQYF.

The chain has TRBV5-1 and TRBJ1-1. The CDR3 sequence is 14 residues long. Germline V gene sequence: CDR1 SGHRS, CDR2 YFSETQ. The CDR3 protein is CASSLSVTSTEAFF.

The chain combines TRBV20-1 with TRBJ2-2. The V gene's germline CDR1 is DFQATT and CDR2 SNEGSKA (reference sequence). The CDR3 length is 14 residues. The CDR3 sequence: CSARLSRLTGELFF.

The chain recombines TRBV20-1 with TRBJ1-5; TCRdb returns TRBD1, unconfirmable since there is no DNA. Germline CDR1 is DFQATT and CDR2 is SNEGSKA (reference sequence). The CDR3 covers 16 residues. The CDR3 loop is CSAREATRVQRQPQHF.

V usage is TRBV18 and J usage is TRBJ1-4. Germline V gene sequence: CDR1 KGHSH, CDR2 LQKENI. This CDR3 has 12 residues. This CDR3 is CASRTLNEKLFF.

This sequence joins TRBV5-4 and TRBJ1-5; lacking DNA, the TRBD1 call made by TCRdb goes unchecked. CDR1 is SGHNT and CDR2 is YYREEE in the germline V gene (reference sequence). The CDR3 length is 15 residues. CDR3 sequence reads: CASSLDQGTNQPQHF.